Below are 10 T cell receptor beta chains sequenced from a single sample in a study of T cells expressing NK-cell markers. TCRdb reprocessed the 5' RACE reads and stores each CDR3 protein as one record, lacking DNA. The sample shows 300,000 to 500,000 distinct CDR3 sequences, and approximately 12% sits with its ten largest clones. Sequenced sample: blood T cells: a sorted CD56 or NKG2C T cell subset, CD4+ or CD8+ T cells, or bulk PBMC T cells (not recorded which). These receptors came from a woman aged 45-65 years in good health.

This sequence joins TRBV9 and TRBJ2-7; the D call from TCRdb, TRBD2, cannot be confirmed without DNA. The length of the CDR3 is 17 residues. Looked up from germline, CDR1 is SGDLS and CDR2 is YYNGEE. The chain's CDR3 is CASSPHPVSGSSYEQYF.

This chain's CDR3 is CASWTPDTQYF. The chain recombines TRBV2 with TRBJ2-3. From germline, CDR1 is SNHLY and CDR2 FYNNEI. The CDR3 extends over 11 amino acids.

This sequence joins TRBV5-1 and TRBJ2-5. Germline lookup yields CDR1 SGHRS and CDR2 YFSETQ. The CDR3 is made up of 13 amino acids. CDR3 region: CASSFSGEETQYF.

The V gene is TRBV10-3, the J gene TRBJ2-4; TCRdb reports TRBD1, a call that lacks DNA to check it against. The CDR3 loop spans 16 amino acids. CDR1 ENHRY and CDR2 SYGVKD come from the germline V gene. The CDR3 loop reads CAISEFPEMGKNIQYF.

The chain employs TRBV3-1 and TRBJ2-1. The CDR3 loop spans 14 amino acids. The germline CDR1 and CDR2 sequences are LGHDT and YNNKEL (reference sequence). The CDR3 here is CASSQGPWGNEQFF.

The chain has TRBV10-3 and TRBJ2-3. This CDR3 region has 11 residues. In germline, CDR1 is ENHRY, CDR2 SYGVKD. CDR3 loop: CAISEFNTQYF.

The chain uses TRBV5-6 and TRBJ2-7; TCRdb indicates TRBD2, and absent DNA this call remains unverified. The germline V gene has CDR1 SGHDT and CDR2 YYEEEE. This CDR3 contains 13 residues. This CDR3 is CASSVKLGREQYF.

The chain links TRBV6-6 to TRBJ2-3; TCRdb outputs TRBD2, but without DNA this stays unchecked. Per the germline V gene, CDR1 is MNHNY and CDR2 is SVGAGI (reference sequence). This CDR3 is built from 17 residues. The CDR3 sequence: CASSLRGPSGLSGAQYF.

V gene TRBV24-1 combines with J gene TRBJ2-3; no DNA is available, so the TRBD2 call from TCRdb remains unchecked. The CDR3 contains 17 residues. Per germline, CDR1 KGHDR and CDR2 SFDVKD. The CDR3 is CATSDRGLTRGTDTQYF.

The genes are TRBV2 and TRBJ2-5; absent DNA, TCRdb's TRBD2 call cannot be checked. The CDR3 totals 14 residues. Germline-derived CDR1 and CDR2 are SNHLY and FYNNEI. The CDR3 protein is CASSISGSGETQYF.